These T cell receptor beta chains were read from a single sample in a study of blood T cell repertoires in COVID-19. Some clones are missing from TCRdb's copy, which holds only in-frame ones; the method was immunoSEQ multiplex PCR. The table has about 290,000 clones, around 90% seen once; the top ten hold about 1.7%. Sequencing input: PBMCs or T cells enriched from blood (not recorded which). These receptor sequences come from a woman aged 40 to 50 who had recovered from COVID-19. The CDR3 runs from the conserved cysteine through the conserved F or W. The D gene is left open where the match is weak. Clone size, where shown, is once, few, many, or a class for clones that have expanded.

v_gene,j_gene,d_gene,abundance,len,CDR3nt,CDR3aa
TRBV4-3,TRBJ1-2,.,.,15,TGCGCCAGCAGCCAACCTAGCGAAGGATTCTATGGCTACACCTTC,CASSQPSEGFYGYTF
TRBV5-1,TRBJ1-2,TRBD1,.,15,TGCGCCAGCAGCGTTCGACAGGGAACTAACTATGGCTACACCTTC,CASSVRQGTNYGYTF
TRBV9,TRBJ2-5,.,.,14,TGTGCCAGCAGCGTAACAGGGTTTCAAGAGACCCAGTACTTC,CASSVTGFQETQYF
TRBV5-6,TRBJ1-2,.,.,12,TGTGCCAGCAGCGAGACTAACTATGGCTACACCTTC,CASSETNYGYTF
TRBV2,TRBJ2-1,TRBD2,.,13,TGTGCCAGCGAGCGGGAGGTGTCCAATGAGCAGTTCTTC,CASEREVSNEQFF
TRBV30,TRBJ2-1,.,.,12,TGTGCCTGGAGTGGGGGGAGGTATGAGCAGTTCTTC,CAWSGGRYEQFF
TRBV5-1,TRBJ1-3,TRBD1,.,15,TGCGCCAGCAGCTTGGCGGGACAGGGGTTAAACACCATATATTTT,CASSLAGQGLNTIYF
TRBV29-1,TRBJ2-1,TRBD1,.,15,TGCAGCGTTAAAATGACAGGGGGCTCCTACAATGAGCAGTTCTTC,CSVKMTGGSYNEQFF
TRBV6-5,TRBJ2-3,.,.,16,TGTGCCAGCAGTTACGGTCAGGCCATCCGCACAGATACGCAGTATTTT,CASSYGQAIRTDTQYF
TRBV2,TRBJ2-1,TRBD1,.,15,TGTGCCAGCAGCCGGGACAGGGGAACTTACAATGAGCAGTTCTTC,CASSRDRGTYNEQFF
TRBV7-2,TRBJ1-3,.,.,18,TGTGCCAGCAGCTTAGTAGGGGAGGGATCAGGTTCTGGAAACACCATATATTTT,CASSLVGEGSGSGNTIYF
TRBV5-1,TRBJ1-3,TRBD1,.,16,TGCGCCAGCAGCTTGACCACAGGGGTCGGAGGAAACACCATATATTTT,CASSLTTGVGGNTIYF
TRBV19,TRBJ1-5,.,.,17,TGTGCCAGTAGTATAGAGGCCCCGACTTATAGCAATCAGCCCCAGCATTTT,CASSIEAPTYSNQPQHF
TRBV4-1,TRBJ1-1,TRBD1,.,18,TGCGCCAGCAGTCAGGGGGTGGGACAGAGGCGGGGTGACACTGAAGCTTTCTTT,CASSQGVGQRRGDTEAFF
TRBV19,TRBJ1-1,TRBD1,many,14,TGTGCCAGTAGTCCCTCCGACAGGGCCACTGAAGCTTTCTTT,CASSPSDRATEAFF